The 7 T cell receptor beta chains listed next were all sequenced from one sample in a study of blood T cell repertoires in COVID-19. Profiling relied on immunoSEQ multiplex PCR, and the TCRdb table lists in-frame clones only, not all of them. Of around 100,000 clones in the sample, around nine tenths are singletons; the top ten hold roughly 4.6%. Material for sequencing was peripheral blood. Receptors were obtained from a human donor in a cohort sampled during active COVID-19.

The chain uses TRBV23-1 and TRBJ1-2; D perhaps matches TRBD1 (5 bases). TRBV23-1 counts as an open reading frame of uncertain function. CDR3 length: 12 residues. Between the trimmed V and J ends, which lost 4 bases and 8 bases, there was a span of 11 bases. CDR3 in DNA: TGCGCCAGCAGTCCACCCAACAGGGGCTACACCTTC. It specifies CASSPPNRGYTF.

The chain joins TRBV5-1 to TRBJ2-7; 11 bases align to TRBD2. V was pared by 4 bases and J by 7 bases, with 10 bases of the junction left unmatched. The CDR3 covers 15 residues. Germline V gene lookup returns CDR1 SGHRS and CDR2 YFSETQ. CDR3 sequence reads: CASSAVAGGPGEQYF. The CDR3, as DNA: TGCGCCAGCAGCGCCGTAGCGGGAGGGCCGGGGGAGCAGTACTTC.

The chain combines TRBV29-1 with TRBJ2-4; TRBD1 is a possible D gene (6 bases). The CDR3 is 17 residues long. The germline CDR1 and CDR2 sequences are SQVTM and ANQGSEA. The V end was cut by 0 bases, the J end by 7 bases, with 22 bases between. CDR3 DNA sequence: TGCAGCGTTGAAGATCCGCGGAGTCAGGGGATGTTGAACATTCAGTACTTC. Its protein is CSVEDPRSQGMLNIQYF.

J is TRBJ2-7 and V is TRBV19; 10 bases are shared with TRBD2. V lost 4 bases, J lost 3 bases, and 3 bases stayed unmatched. The CDR3 has 14 amino acids. Per the germline V gene, CDR1 is LNHDA and CDR2 is SQIVND (reference sequence). The DNA of the CDR3 is TGTGCCAGTAGTACCAGGACTAGCGGCTACGAGCAGTACTTC. Residues: CASSTRTSGYEQYF.

This clone was seen just once. V is TRBV19 and J is TRBJ2-3; weak D call: TRBD1 (6 bases). Trimming pared 3 bases from V and 2 bases from J, leaving 18 bases between. The CDR3 consists of 17 residues. Germline-derived CDR1 and CDR2 are LNHDA and SQIVND (reference sequence). The CDR3, as DNA: TGTGCCAGTAGTATTTTCGGGCAGGGGTCTTCCACAGATACGCAGTATTTT. Protein sequence: CASSIFGQGSSTDTQYF.

This clone has just one count. V usage is TRBV30 and J usage is TRBJ2-2; 8 bases map to TRBD2. CDR3 length equals 14 residues. Germline V CDR1 and CDR2: GTSNPN, SVGIG (reference sequence). The J segment lost 7 bases and the V segment lost 2 bases, leaving 6 bases of the junction unmatched. The CDR3 protein is CAWSLAGWSGELFF. In nucleotides, the CDR3 is TGTGCCTGGAGTTTAGCGGGATGGAGCGGGGAGCTGTTTTTT.

This clone was observed a single time. CDR3 sequence (DNA): TGTGCCAGCAGTCCAAGGGCTGACAGCTCCTACGAGCAGTACTTC. Its translation is CASSPRADSSYEQYF. The chain employs TRBV9 and TRBJ2-7; D possibly corresponds to TRBD1 (5 bases). This CDR3 contains 15 residues. V lost 5 bases, J lost 0 bases, and 15 bases lay in between. Per germline, CDR1 SGDLS and CDR2 YYNGEE.